The TCR beta chain described here comes from a study of a mutant IDH1 vaccine in newly diagnosed glioma. Assay used: immunoSEQ multiplex PCR; TCRdb lists only in-frame clones, some missing. The table has 90,000 to 100,000 clones, just under 90% seen once. The CDR3 has 16 residues. Looked up from germline, CDR1 is MNHEY and CDR2 is SVGAGI. The time point: week 47, end of study. It was 300 ug of mutant IDH1 20-mer peptide that made up each vaccine dose, given with topical imiquimod. A single count supports this clone. Antigen unknown. The sequence derives from a woman aged 45-60 years with glioma. The chain carries TRBV6-5 and TRBJ2-5; D call uncertain. The DNA end is a closer match to TRBJ2-7, so the J assignment may be wrong. The specimen was PBMCs, collected from a glioma patient whose treatment included an IDH1 peptide vaccine. CDR3 loop: CASSFSRPQWGYEQYF. CDR3 coding DNA: TGTGCCAGCAGTTTCAGCCGGCCACAATGGGGATACGAGCAGTACTTC.